The TCR beta chain described here comes from a study of a mutant IDH1 vaccine in newly diagnosed glioma. Study context: Following radiotherapy alone, or alongside temozolomide cycles, vaccination was started after an interval of 4-6 weeks.

The CDR3 length is 17 residues. V was shortened by 2 bases and J by 4 bases, with 15 bases between the two germline ends. CDR1 and CDR2 (germline): MNHEY, SMNVEV (reference sequence). Stated time point: week 5, during vaccination. Doses comprised 300 ug of mutant IDH1 20-mer peptide each, plus topical imiquimod. Diagnosis in the donors showed new WHO grade 3 or 4 astrocytomas that were IDH1-mutant and ATRX-lost. Points on this clone: The antigen is not known.

Clones were read by immunoSEQ multiplex PCR, and TCRdb kept only the in-frame ones, dropping some. The profile shows 50,000 or so clones, approximately 78% of them singletons. Specimen: PBMCs, collected from a glioma patient whose treatment included an IDH1 peptide vaccine. The chain employs TRBV27 and TRBJ1-6, with D possibly being TRBD1 (5 bases). The origin of this receptor is a woman between 40 and 50 years old with glioma. CDR3 amino acids: CASSLEEGKGYNSPLHF. As DNA, the CDR3 is TGTGCCAGCAGTTTAGAGGAGGGGAAGGGGTATAATTCACCCCTCCACTTT.